These 19 T cell receptor beta chains originate from one sample sequenced in a study of blood T cell repertoires in COVID-19. The method was immunoSEQ multiplex PCR; TCRdb's version includes in-frame clones alone and lacks a portion of them. There are about 350,000 clones in the sample; about 89% occur only once, and just under 6.5% lies in the top ten. The sample was peripheral blood. These TCRs come from a woman between 45 and 65 years old with COVID-19, enrolled during active disease.

Only one count was recorded for this clone. The chain combines TRBV3-1 (or the pseudogene TRBV3-2) with TRBJ2-7; 8 positions match TRBD2. The CDR3 extends over 15 amino acids. J gave up 0 bases and V 2 bases, and 3 bases lay outside the gene matches. The V gene's germline CDR1 is LGHDT and CDR2 YNNKEL (reference sequence). The CDR3 DNA is TGTGCCAGCAGCCAATCGGGGGGGAGCTCCTACGAGCAGTACTTC. This codes for CASSQSGGSSYEQYF.

The chain links TRBV7-2 to TRBJ1-2; D is perhaps TRBD1 (5 bases). Trimming pared 3 bases from V and 7 bases from J, leaving 12 bases between. There are 13 residues in the CDR3. The germline V gene encodes CDR1 SGHTA and CDR2 FQGNSA. The CDR3 region is CASSFRREGGYTF. The CDR3 DNA is TGTGCCAGCAGCTTCCGCAGGGAAGGTGGCTACACCTTC.

The rearrangement links TRBV5-1 to TRBJ1-1; TRBD1 agrees at 7 bases. The CDR3 runs to 14 residues. Germline CDR1 and CDR2: SGHRS and YFSETQ. Trimming took 4 bases from V and 4 from J; bases not matched to a gene: 7. CDR3 sequence: CASSTQTGSTEAFF. The CDR3 region has the DNA TGCGCCAGCAGCACACAGACAGGGAGCACTGAAGCTTTCTTT.

The chain carries TRBV7-2 and TRBJ2-7, with 13 bases aligning to TRBD2. Germline CDR1 SGHTA, CDR2 FQGNSA. Trimming took 5 bases from V and 2 from J; bases not matched to a gene: 6. The CDR3 contains 16 residues. DNA for the CDR3: TGTGCCAGCAGCGTTACTAGCGGGAGGGTTCCCTACGAGCAGTACTTC. This encodes CASSVTSGRVPYEQYF.

This rearrangement joins TRBV6-5 to TRBJ1-2, with D tentatively TRBD1 (6 bases). Germline V gene sequence: CDR1 MNHEY, CDR2 SVGAGI. Trimming shortened V by 6 bases and J by 6 bases, and 17 bases separated the two germline ends. This CDR3 comprises 14 residues. As DNA, the CDR3 is TGTGCCAGCAGCCAATCGACAGGTCAGGATGGCTACACCTTC. This gives the protein CASSQSTGQDGYTF.

The chain has TRBV4-2 and TRBJ2-7, with D unclear. Germline CDR1 LGHNA, CDR2 YNFKEQ. Trimming cost V 0 bases and J 0 bases, with 9 bases left between them. CDR3 length equals 15 residues. The CDR3 region has the DNA TGTGCCAGCAGCCAAGATGCGGCCAGCTCCTACGAGCAGTACTTC. Its translation: CASSQDAASSYEQYF.

This clone appeared once. The J gene is TRBJ2-5, the V gene TRBV4-3; 7 nucleotides align to TRBD1. The junction had 5 bases not matched to a gene; V was cut back by 2 bases and J by 2 bases. The CDR3 loop spans 15 amino acids. Germline CDR1 LGHNA, CDR2 YSLEER. The CDR3 DNA is TGCGCCAGCAGCCAAATGGGGACAGCTCAAGAGACCCAGTACTTC. The encoded protein is CASSQMGTAQETQYF.

The chain couples TRBV29-1 to TRBJ2-2; TRBD2 matches at 12 bases. In germline, CDR1 is SQVTM, CDR2 ANQGSEA. V gave up 6 bases and J gave up 4 bases; unmatched junction bases: 6. This CDR3 spans 15 amino acids. As DNA, the CDR3 is TGCAGCGTCCCAGGACTAGCGGGATCCACCGGGGAGCTGTTTTTT. Translated: CSVPGLAGSTGELFF.

This clone was recorded once. This chain connects TRBV10-2 to TRBJ1-1, with D perhaps TRBD1 (5 bases). The V end lost 7 bases, the J end lost 0 bases, and 12 bases lay between the germline ends. Germline V gene sequence: CDR1 WSHSY, CDR2 SAAADI. The CDR3 loop spans 14 amino acids. The CDR3 loop is CASIPQGLNTEAFF. The CDR3 bases are TGCGCCAGCATTCCTCAGGGCTTGAACACTGAAGCTTTCTTT.

This clone appeared a few times. The chain has TRBV5-6 and TRBJ2-1, with D possibly matching TRBD2 (6 bases). Germline values: CDR1 SGHDT, CDR2 YYEEEE. The CDR3 length is 16 residues. V lost 6 bases and J lost 0, with 16 bases in between. The CDR3 DNA sequence: TGTGCCAGCATTAGGAGGGTCTTAAGCTCCTACAATGAGCAGTTCTTC. It specifies CASIRRVLSSYNEQFF.

The chain uses TRBV19 and TRBJ1-2; D possibly corresponds to TRBD1 (5 bases). With 2 bases removed from V and 7 bases from J, the gap between germline ends came to 26 bases. The CDR3 spans 18 residues. Germline CDR1 reads LNHDA; CDR2 reads SQIVND (reference sequence). CDR3 in amino acids: CASSIFGFVDARGSGYTF. The CDR3 nucleotides read TGTGCCAGTAGTATATTTGGGTTTGTGGACGCAAGGGGTTCTGGCTACACCTTC. The whole variable domain, remainder taken from reference TRBV19 and TRBJ1-2, is DGGITQSPKYLFRKEGQNVTLSCEQNLNHDAMYWYRQDPGQGLRLIYYSQIVNDFQKGDIAEGYSVSREKKESFPLTVTSAQKNPTAFYLCASSIFGFVDARGSGYTFGSGTRLTVV.

The chain carries TRBV6-5 and TRBJ2-1, with 11 bases lining up with TRBD2. Germline CDR1 and CDR2: MNHEY and SVGAGI. The length of the CDR3 is 14 residues. The junction had 4 bases not matched to a gene; V was cut back by 5 bases and J by 7 bases. The CDR3 spells CASSRTSGPNEQFF. The CDR3 bases are TGTGCCAGCAGTCGGACTAGCGGGCCAAATGAGCAGTTCTTC.

The chain joins TRBV4-2 to TRBJ2-1, with 11 nucleotides matching TRBD2. Germline CDR1 is LGHNA and CDR2 is YNFKEQ. J lost 3 bases, V lost 0 bases, and 4 bases had no gene match. This CDR3 contains 17 residues. The CDR3 reads CASSQDRGTSGYNEQFF. CDR3 nucleotide sequence: TGTGCCAGCAGCCAAGATAGGGGGACTAGCGGCTACAATGAGCAGTTCTTC.

The V call is TRBV6-5, the J call TRBJ2-1, with 8 bases that match TRBD2. V shed 6 bases and J 8 bases; nucleotides not matched to a gene: 12. CDR3 size: 15 residues. Germline lookup yields CDR1 MNHEY and CDR2 SVGAGI. DNA of the CDR3: TGTGCCAGCAGCCCCCGGGGGGGGAGGGCCGATGAGCAGTTCTTC. Translated, it gives CASSPRGGRADEQFF.

This clone has only one observation. V gene TRBV4-1 combines with J gene TRBJ1-3, with D possibly matching TRBD1 (5 bases). This CDR3 is 16 amino acids long. V was shortened by 0 bases and J by 2 bases, with 11 bases between the two germline ends. CDR1 MGHRA and CDR2 YSYEKL come from the germline V gene. The CDR3 loop is CASSQDFRGTGNTIYF. In DNA form, the CDR3 reads TGCGCCAGCAGCCAAGATTTTAGGGGTACTGGAAACACCATATATTTT.

The chain employs TRBV27 and TRBJ1-5; D gene uncertain. Germline V gene sequence: CDR1 MNHEY, CDR2 SMNVEV (reference sequence). Trimming took off 4 bases at V and 0 bases at J, with 13 bases between the two ends. This CDR3 is 16 amino acids long. CDR3 coding DNA: TGTGCCAGCAGTTCAAACAGCCTCTATAGCAATCAGCCCCAGCATTTT. Its protein is CASSSNSLYSNQPQHF.

As for this clone: At one boundary the junction diverges from the germline segment, which might be a read error. J is TRBJ2-5 and V is TRBV7-7, with 8 bases lining up with TRBD2. CDR1 is SSHAT and CDR2 is FNYEAQ in the germline V gene (reference sequence). There are 14 residues in the CDR3. For the CDR3, the DNA is TGTGCTAGCAGCGTAGGGGCGGGAGGAGAGACCCAGTACTTC. It encodes CASSVGAGGETQYF.

The chain joins TRBV7-2 to TRBJ1-1; TRBD1 matches at 7 bases. The CDR3 loop spans 14 amino acids. Losses at the gene ends were 6 bases for V and 4 bases for J; bases not matched to a gene: 8. Germline assignment: CDR1 SGHTA and CDR2 FQGNSA. CDR3 DNA sequence: TGTGCCAGCAGACCGCGACAGGGTATCACTGAAGCTTTCTTT. Amino acid sequence: CASRPRQGITEAFF.

This sequence joins TRBV5-1 and TRBJ1-1; no clear D gene. The V gene's germline CDR1 is SGHRS and CDR2 YFSETQ. This CDR3 has 16 amino acids. V shed 0 bases and J shed 3 bases, with 15 bases lying between them. In nucleotides, the CDR3 is TGCGCCAGCAGCTTGGGGCTGTACGGGGTCCACACTGAAGCTTTCTTT. Translating it yields CASSLGLYGVHTEAFF.